Below, one T cell receptor beta chain is given with its context. The sample originates from a study of control samples from healthy donors and cancer patients. Clones were read by immunoSEQ multiplex PCR, and TCRdb kept only the in-frame ones, dropping some. Of 200,000 or so clones in the sample, roughly 94% were seen once. CDR1 is LGHDT, CDR2 YNNKEL, per germline (reference sequence). Trimming removed 1 base from V and 3 bases from J; junction bases left unmatched: 1. The CDR3 consists of 15 residues. The sequence was collected from a man aged 45-65 years in good health. The chain employs TRBV3-1 (or the pseudogene TRBV3-2) and TRBJ2-2, with 8 bases aligning to TRBD2. The sample was blood. The CDR3 is CASSQAGGYTGELFF. The CDR3 bases are TGTGCCAGCAGCCAAGCGGGGGGGTACACCGGGGAGCTGTTTTTT.